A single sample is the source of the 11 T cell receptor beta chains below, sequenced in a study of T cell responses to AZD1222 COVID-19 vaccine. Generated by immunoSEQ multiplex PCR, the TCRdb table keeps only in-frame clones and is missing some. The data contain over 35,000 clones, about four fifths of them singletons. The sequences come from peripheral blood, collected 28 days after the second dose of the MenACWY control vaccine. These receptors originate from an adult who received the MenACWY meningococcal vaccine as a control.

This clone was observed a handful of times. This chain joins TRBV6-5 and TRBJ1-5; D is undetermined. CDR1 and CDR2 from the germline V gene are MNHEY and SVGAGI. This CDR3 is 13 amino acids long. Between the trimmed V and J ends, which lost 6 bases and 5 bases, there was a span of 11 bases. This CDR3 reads CASRRVPHQPQHF. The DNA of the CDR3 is TGTGCCAGCAGAAGAGTCCCCCATCAGCCCCAGCATTTT.

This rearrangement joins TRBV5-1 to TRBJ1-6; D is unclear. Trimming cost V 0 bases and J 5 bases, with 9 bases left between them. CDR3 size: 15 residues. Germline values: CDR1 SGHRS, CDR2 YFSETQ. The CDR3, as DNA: TGCGCCAGCAGCTTGGAGACTGTGGATAATTCACCCCTCCACTTT. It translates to CASSLETVDNSPLHF.

The CDR3 loop reads CASSIGRWYGNTIYF. CDR3 nucleotide sequence: TGTGCCAGTAGTATCGGCCGGTGGTACGGAAACACCATATATTTT. The chain carries TRBV19 and TRBJ1-3; no firm D call. The CDR3 runs to 15 residues. Deletions cut 3 bases from V and 4 bases from J, with 13 bases between. Germline V gene sequence: CDR1 LNHDA, CDR2 SQIVND (reference sequence).

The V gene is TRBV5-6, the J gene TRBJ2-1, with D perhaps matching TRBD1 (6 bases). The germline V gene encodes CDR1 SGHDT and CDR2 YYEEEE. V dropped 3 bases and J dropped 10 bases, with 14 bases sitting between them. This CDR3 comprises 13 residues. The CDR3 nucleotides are TGTGCCAGCAGCTGGGAACAGGGCGGAGAGCAGTTCTTC. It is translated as CASSWEQGGEQFF.

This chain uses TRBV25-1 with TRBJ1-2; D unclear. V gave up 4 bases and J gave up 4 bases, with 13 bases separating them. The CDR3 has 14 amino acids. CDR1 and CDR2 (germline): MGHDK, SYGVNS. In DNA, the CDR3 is TGTGCCAGCAGTGGGGCCAGATCTAGCTATGGCTACACCTTC. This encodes CASSGARSSYGYTF.

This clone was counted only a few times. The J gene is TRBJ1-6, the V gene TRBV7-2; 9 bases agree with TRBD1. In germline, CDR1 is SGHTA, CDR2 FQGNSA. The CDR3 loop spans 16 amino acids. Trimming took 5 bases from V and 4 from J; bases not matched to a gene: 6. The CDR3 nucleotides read TGTGCCAGCAGCCCACAGGGGGCCGGTTATAATTCACCCCTCCACTTT. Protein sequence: CASSPQGAGYNSPLHF.

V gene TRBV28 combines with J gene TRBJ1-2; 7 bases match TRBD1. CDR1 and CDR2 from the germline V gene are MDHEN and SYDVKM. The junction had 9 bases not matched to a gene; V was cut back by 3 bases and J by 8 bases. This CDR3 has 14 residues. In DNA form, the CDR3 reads TGTGCCAGCAGTTTTGAAACGACAGGGATGGGCTACACCTTC. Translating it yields CASSFETTGMGYTF.

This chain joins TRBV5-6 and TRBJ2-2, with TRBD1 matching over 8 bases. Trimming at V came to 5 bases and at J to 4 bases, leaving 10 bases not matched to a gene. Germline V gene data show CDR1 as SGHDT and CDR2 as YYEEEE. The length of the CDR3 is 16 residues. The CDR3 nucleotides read TGTGCCAGCAGGGGTTCGGAGACAGGGGTCACCGGGGAGCTGTTTTTT. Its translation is CASRGSETGVTGELFF.

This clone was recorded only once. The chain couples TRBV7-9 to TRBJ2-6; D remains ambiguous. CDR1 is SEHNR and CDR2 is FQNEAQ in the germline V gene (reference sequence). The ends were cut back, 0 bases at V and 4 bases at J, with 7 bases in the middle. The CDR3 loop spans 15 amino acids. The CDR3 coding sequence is TGTGCCAGCAGCTTAGCGGGGTCGGGGGCCAACGTCCTGACTTTC. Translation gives CASSLAGSGANVLTF.

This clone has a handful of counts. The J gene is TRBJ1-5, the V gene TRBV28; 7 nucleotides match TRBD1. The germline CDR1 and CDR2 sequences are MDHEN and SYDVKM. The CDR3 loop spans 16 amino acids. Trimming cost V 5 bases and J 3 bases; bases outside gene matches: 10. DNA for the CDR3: TGTGCCAGCAGTGGAGATACAGGGGCAGCCAATCAGCCCCAGCATTTT. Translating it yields CASSGDTGAANQPQHF.

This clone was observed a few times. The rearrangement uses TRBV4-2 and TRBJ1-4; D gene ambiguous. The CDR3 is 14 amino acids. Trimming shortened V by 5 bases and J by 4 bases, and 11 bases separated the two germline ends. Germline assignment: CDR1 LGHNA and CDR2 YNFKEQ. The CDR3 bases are TGTGCCAGCAGCAACCTGGGGTTTAATGAAAAACTGTTTTTT. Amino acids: CASSNLGFNEKLFF.